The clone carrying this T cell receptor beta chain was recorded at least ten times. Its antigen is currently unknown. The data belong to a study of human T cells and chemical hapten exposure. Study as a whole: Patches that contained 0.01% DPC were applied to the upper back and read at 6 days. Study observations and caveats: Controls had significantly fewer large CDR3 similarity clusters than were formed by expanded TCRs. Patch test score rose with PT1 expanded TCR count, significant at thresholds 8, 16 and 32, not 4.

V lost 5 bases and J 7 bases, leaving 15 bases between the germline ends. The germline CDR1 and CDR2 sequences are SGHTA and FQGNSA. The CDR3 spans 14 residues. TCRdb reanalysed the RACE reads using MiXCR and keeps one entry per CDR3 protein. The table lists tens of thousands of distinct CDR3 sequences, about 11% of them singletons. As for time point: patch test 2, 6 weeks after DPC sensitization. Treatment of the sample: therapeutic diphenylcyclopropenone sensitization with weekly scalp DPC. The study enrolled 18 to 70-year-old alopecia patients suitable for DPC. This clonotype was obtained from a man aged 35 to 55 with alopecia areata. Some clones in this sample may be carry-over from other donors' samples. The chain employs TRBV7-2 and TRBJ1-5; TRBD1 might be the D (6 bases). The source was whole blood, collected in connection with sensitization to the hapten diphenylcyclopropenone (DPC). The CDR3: CASSIEGGAQPQHF. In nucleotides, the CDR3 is TGTGCCAGCAGCATAGAGGGGGGCGCCCAGCCCCAGCATTTT.